This TCR beta chain emerged from a study of cytotoxic CD8 clonotypes in ibrutinib-treated CLL. Study overall: Average yields of around 230,000 productive templates and 80,000 to 95,000 productive rearrangements characterized the samples.

V shed 2 bases and J 10 bases; nucleotides not matched to a gene: 9. Germline-derived CDR1 and CDR2 are MDHEN and SYDVKM. This CDR3 has 14 residues. Investigators sought sequencing depths of between 1 in 200,000 and 1 in 1 million T cells. Produced via immunoSEQ multiplex PCR; TCRdb's table is partial and in-frame only. The sample includes around 200,000 clones, about four fifths seen only once; the top ten take over 10%. This clone appeared a single time. The source is a human donor with chronic lymphocytic leukemia. The chain has TRBV28 and TRBJ2-7; 9 bases map to TRBD2. This specimen was PBMCs, taken after 12 months of ibrutinib treatment. DNA for the CDR3: TGTGCCAGCAGTTTACGAGCGGGGGGCTTTAGTCAGTACTTC. Translation gives CASSLRAGGFSQYF.